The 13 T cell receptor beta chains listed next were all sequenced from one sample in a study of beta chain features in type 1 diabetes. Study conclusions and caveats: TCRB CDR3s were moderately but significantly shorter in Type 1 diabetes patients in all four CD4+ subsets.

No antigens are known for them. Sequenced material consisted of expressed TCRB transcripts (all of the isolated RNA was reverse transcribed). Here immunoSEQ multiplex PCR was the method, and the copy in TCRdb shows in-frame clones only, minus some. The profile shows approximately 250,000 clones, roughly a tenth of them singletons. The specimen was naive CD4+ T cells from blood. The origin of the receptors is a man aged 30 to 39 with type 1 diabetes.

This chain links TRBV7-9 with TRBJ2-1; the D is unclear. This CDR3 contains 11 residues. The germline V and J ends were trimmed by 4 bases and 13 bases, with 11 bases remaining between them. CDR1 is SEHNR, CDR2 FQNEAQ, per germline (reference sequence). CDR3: CASSSTGPQFF. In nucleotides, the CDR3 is TGTGCCAGCAGCTCCACGGGTCCCCAGTTCTTC.

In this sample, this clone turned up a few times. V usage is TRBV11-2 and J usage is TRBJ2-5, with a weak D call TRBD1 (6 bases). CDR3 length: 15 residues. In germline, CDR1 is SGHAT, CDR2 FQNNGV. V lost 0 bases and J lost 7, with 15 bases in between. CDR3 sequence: CASSLEGTRGGTQYF. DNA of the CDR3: TGTGCCAGCAGCTTAGAGGGGACCCGAGGGGGGACCCAGTACTTC.

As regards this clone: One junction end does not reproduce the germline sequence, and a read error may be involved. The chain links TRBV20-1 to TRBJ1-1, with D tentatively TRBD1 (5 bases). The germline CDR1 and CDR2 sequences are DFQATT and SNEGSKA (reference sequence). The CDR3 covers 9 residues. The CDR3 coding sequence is TGCAGTGCTAGAGATGTTTCAGGGTTT. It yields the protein CSARDVSGF.

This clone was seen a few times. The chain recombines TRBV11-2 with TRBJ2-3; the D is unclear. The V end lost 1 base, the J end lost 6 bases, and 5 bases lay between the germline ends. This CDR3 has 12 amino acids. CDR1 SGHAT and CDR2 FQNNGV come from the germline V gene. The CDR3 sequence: CASSLGLDTQYF. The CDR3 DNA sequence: TGTGCCAGCAGCTTAGGGCTGGATACGCAGTATTTT. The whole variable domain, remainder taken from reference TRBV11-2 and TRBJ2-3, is EAGVAQSPRYKIIEKRQSVAFWCNPISGHATLYWYQQILGQGPKLLIQFQNNGVVDDSQLPKDRFSAERLKGVDSTLKIQPAKLEDSAVYLCASSLGLDTQYFGPGTRLTVL.

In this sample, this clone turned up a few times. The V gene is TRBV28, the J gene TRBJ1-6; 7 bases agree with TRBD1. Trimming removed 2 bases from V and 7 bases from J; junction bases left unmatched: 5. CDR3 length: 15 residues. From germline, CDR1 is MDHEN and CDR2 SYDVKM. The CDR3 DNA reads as TGTGCCAGCAGTTTACGGGGCAGGGGGAATTCACCCCTCCACTTT. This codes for CASSLRGRGNSPLHF.

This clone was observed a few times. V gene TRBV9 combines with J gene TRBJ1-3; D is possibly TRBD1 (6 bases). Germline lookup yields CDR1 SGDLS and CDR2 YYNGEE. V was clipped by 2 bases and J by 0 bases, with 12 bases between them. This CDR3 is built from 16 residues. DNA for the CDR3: TGTGCCAGCAGCGTTACCGGGACATCCTCTGGAAACACCATATATTTT. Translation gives CASSVTGTSSGNTIYF.

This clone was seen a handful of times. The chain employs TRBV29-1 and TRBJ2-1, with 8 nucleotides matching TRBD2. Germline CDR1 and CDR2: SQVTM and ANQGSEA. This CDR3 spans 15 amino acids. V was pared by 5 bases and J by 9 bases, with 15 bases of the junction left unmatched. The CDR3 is CSVREGSGGLAEQFF. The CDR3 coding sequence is TGCAGCGTTCGCGAGGGCTCGGGGGGGCTTGCTGAGCAGTTCTTC.

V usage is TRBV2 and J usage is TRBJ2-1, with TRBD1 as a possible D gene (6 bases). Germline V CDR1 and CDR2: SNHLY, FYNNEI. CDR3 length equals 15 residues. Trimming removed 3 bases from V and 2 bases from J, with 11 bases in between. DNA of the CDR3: TGTGCCAGCAGTGATCAGGGGCTGGCCTACAATGAGCAGTTCTTC. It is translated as CASSDQGLAYNEQFF. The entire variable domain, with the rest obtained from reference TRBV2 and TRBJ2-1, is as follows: EPEVTQTPSHQVTQMGQEVILRCVPISNHLYFYWYRQILGQKVEFLVSFYNNEISEKSEIFDDQFSVERPDGSNFTLKIRSTKLEDSAMYFCASSDQGLAYNEQFFGPGTRLTVL.

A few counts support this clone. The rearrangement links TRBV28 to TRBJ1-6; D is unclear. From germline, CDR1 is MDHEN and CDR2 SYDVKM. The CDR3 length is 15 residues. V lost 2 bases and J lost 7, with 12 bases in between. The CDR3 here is CASSLARQGNSPLHF. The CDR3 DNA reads TGTGCCAGCAGTTTAGCCAGGCAAGGAAATTCACCCCTCCACTTT.

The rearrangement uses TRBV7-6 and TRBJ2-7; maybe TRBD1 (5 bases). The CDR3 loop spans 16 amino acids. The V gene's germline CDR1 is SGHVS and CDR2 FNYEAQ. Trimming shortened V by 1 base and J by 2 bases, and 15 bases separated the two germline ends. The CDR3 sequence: CASSLVATGLAYEQYF. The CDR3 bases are TGTGCCAGCAGCTTAGTAGCCACAGGCCTAGCCTACGAGCAGTACTTC.

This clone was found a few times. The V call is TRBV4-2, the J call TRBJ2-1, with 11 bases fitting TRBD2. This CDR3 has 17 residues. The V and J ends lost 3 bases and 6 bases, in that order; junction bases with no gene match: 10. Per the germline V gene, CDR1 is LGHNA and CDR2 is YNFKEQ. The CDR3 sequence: CASSHTISGGVVNEQFF. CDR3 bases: TGTGCCAGCAGCCACACCATTAGCGGGGGGGTGGTCAATGAGCAGTTCTTC.

CDR3 nucleotides: TGCGCCAGCAGCTTGGTGACTAGCGCCTTCCAAGAGACCCAGTACTTC. Its protein is CASSLVTSAFQETQYF. This chain joins TRBV5-1 and TRBJ2-5, with TRBD2 matching over 8 bases. From germline, CDR1 is SGHRS and CDR2 YFSETQ. Unmatched junction bases numbered 5, after V lost 0 bases and J lost 1 base. CDR3 length equals 16 residues.

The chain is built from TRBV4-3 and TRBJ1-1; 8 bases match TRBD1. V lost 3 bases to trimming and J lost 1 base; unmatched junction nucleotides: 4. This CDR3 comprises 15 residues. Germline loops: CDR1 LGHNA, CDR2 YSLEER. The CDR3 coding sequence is TGCGCCAGCAGCCACTCAGGACAGGGGAACACTGAAGCTTTCTTT. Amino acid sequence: CASSHSGQGNTEAFF.